The 17 T cell receptor beta chains listed next were all sequenced from one sample in a study of blood T cell repertoires in COVID-19. The repertoire was sequenced with immunoSEQ multiplex PCR; TCRdb's copy has only in-frame clones and lacks some. The sample has about 210,000 clones; 65% to 90% are singletons. Sequenced sample: peripheral blood. These receptors came from a man aged 50 to 59 with COVID-19, enrolled during active disease.

The V gene is TRBV19, the J gene TRBJ1-1; a weak D match, TRBD1 (5 bases). CDR3 length: 12 residues. Trimming shortened V by 0 bases and J by 8 bases, and 7 bases separated the two germline ends. CDR1 LNHDA and CDR2 SQIVND come from the germline V gene (reference sequence). In nucleotides, the CDR3 is TGTGCCAGTAGTATAGAACGGGGGGAAGCTTTCTTT. It is translated as CASSIERGEAFF.

The gene calls are TRBV19 and TRBJ1-1; no clear D gene. Germline V gene sequence: CDR1 LNHDA, CDR2 SQIVND (reference sequence). V lost 5 bases to trimming and J lost 8 bases, with 9 bases between them. The CDR3 runs 11 residues. CDR3 in DNA: TGTGCCAGTAGTGCTTACCGGGAAGCTTTCTTT. This codes for CASSAYREAFF.

This clone appeared once. The chain uses TRBV5-1 and TRBJ1-4; tentative D call: TRBD1 (6 bases). There are 15 residues in the CDR3. CDR1 is SGHRS, CDR2 YFSETQ, per germline. The V gene lost 5 bases and the J gene lost 8 bases, with 19 bases spanning the gap. The CDR3 loop is CASSELGQGNEKLFF. As DNA, the CDR3 is TGCGCCAGCAGTGAGTTGGGACAAGGCAACGAAAAACTGTTTTTT.

The J gene is TRBJ2-1, the V gene TRBV28; 12 nucleotides align to TRBD2. The CDR3 runs 16 residues. CDR1 MDHEN and CDR2 SYDVKM come from the germline V gene. V lost 4 bases and J lost 4; bases outside the gene matches: 5. The CDR3 nucleotides are TGTGCCAGCAGTTACCCGACTAGCGGGAGATACAATGAGCAGTTCTTC. It codes for CASSYPTSGRYNEQFF. The entire variable domain, with the rest obtained from reference TRBV28 and TRBJ2-1, is as follows: DVKVTQSSRYLVKRTGEKVFLECVQDMDHENMFWYRQDPGLGLRLIYFSYDVKMKEKGDIPEGYSVSREKKERFSLILESASTNQTSMYLCASSYPTSGRYNEQFFGPGTRLTVL.

J is TRBJ1-4 and V is TRBV28; the match to TRBD1 covers 9 bases. The ends lost 6 bases at V and 8 bases at J; junction bases unmatched: 10. CDR1 MDHEN and CDR2 SYDVKM come from the germline V gene. CDR3 length: 15 amino acids. CDR3 amino acids: CASSSTGTGSEKLFF. CDR3 nucleotides: TGTGCCAGCAGCTCTACCGGGACAGGGAGCGAAAAACTGTTTTTT.

The gene calls are TRBV9 and TRBJ2-1; D is ambiguous. This CDR3 has 16 residues. V was cut by 4 bases and J by 0 bases, with 14 bases left in between. CDR1 SGDLS and CDR2 YYNGEE come from the germline V gene. CDR3 DNA: TGTGCCAGCAGCCCCGAGGCACGGAGCTCCTACAATGAGCAGTTCTTC. This codes for CASSPEARSSYNEQFF.

The chain links TRBV6-5 to TRBJ1-4; 7 nucleotides line up with TRBD1. V lost 5 bases, J lost 5 bases, and 8 bases stayed unmatched. The germline CDR1 and CDR2 sequences are MNHEY and SVGAGI. CDR3 length equals 15 residues. The CDR3, as DNA: TGTGCCAGCAGTCAAACGGGACAGAAAAATGAAAAACTGTTTTTT. This gives the protein CASSQTGQKNEKLFF.

This chain joins TRBV11-1 and TRBJ2-7; 10 positions agree with TRBD2. Germline trimming cut 0 bases from V and 0 bases from J; bases unmatched to any gene: 11. Germline loops: CDR1 SGHAT, CDR2 FQDESV (reference sequence). The CDR3 contains 19 residues. The DNA for the CDR3 is TGTGCCAGCAGCTTAGCGCGGCTAGCGGGGGACCCGAGCTCCTACGAGCAGTACTTC. Translated: CASSLARLAGDPSSYEQYF.

This chain joins TRBV7-9 and TRBJ1-6, with 7 bases that match TRBD1. With 1 base clipped from V and 10 bases from J, the junction kept 13 bases outside the gene matches. Germline-derived CDR1 and CDR2 are SEHNR and FQNEAQ (reference sequence). CDR3 length: 17 residues. CDR3 sequence: CASSLDYTGAPGSPLHF. Written as DNA, the CDR3 is TGTGCCAGCAGCTTAGACTATACAGGGGCGCCTGGGTCACCCCTCCACTTT.

The chain has TRBV7-9 and TRBJ2-7, with 8 bases identical to TRBD1. Trimming cost V 5 bases and J 3 bases; bases outside gene matches: 12. CDR3 length: 16 amino acids. Per germline, CDR1 SEHNR and CDR2 FQNEAQ (reference sequence). The chain's CDR3 is CASSPRGQGRVYEQYF. The CDR3 DNA is TGTGCCAGCAGCCCCAGAGGACAGGGAAGGGTCTACGAGCAGTACTTC.

The rearrangement joins TRBV11-2 to TRBJ1-2; D perhaps matches TRBD1 (6 bases). The V gene lost 5 bases and the J gene lost 1 base, with 11 bases spanning the gap. The CDR3 contains 14 residues. In germline, CDR1 is SGHAT, CDR2 FQNNGV. Here the CDR3 DNA reads TGTGCCAGCAGCCCGGGACACGATAACTATGGCTACACCTTC. Translation: CASSPGHDNYGYTF.

The V call is TRBV3-1 (or the pseudogene TRBV3-2), the J call TRBJ2-4, with D possibly TRBD2 on 5 matching bases. V lost 7 bases, J lost 0 bases, and 7 bases lay in between. Germline loops: CDR1 LGHDT, CDR2 YNNKEL (reference sequence). The CDR3 consists of 13 residues. CDR3 DNA sequence: TGTGCCAGCAAGAGGGTAGCCAAAAACATTCAGTACTTC. It is translated as CASKRVAKNIQYF.

V usage is TRBV9 and J usage is TRBJ1-3; a weak D match, TRBD1 (6 bases). Trimming removed 2 bases at V and 1 base at J, with 7 bases between. This CDR3 comprises 14 residues. The germline V gene has CDR1 SGDLS and CDR2 YYNGEE. CDR3 nucleotides: TGTGCCAGCAGCGTTCAGGGGTCTGGAAACACCATATATTTT. Protein: CASSVQGSGNTIYF.

The V call is TRBV19, the J call TRBJ1-2, with a tentative D call TRBD1 (6 bases). Germline values: CDR1 LNHDA, CDR2 SQIVND (reference sequence). The length of the CDR3 is 13 residues. V lost 5 bases and J lost 4, with 11 bases in between. The CDR3 nucleotides read TGTGCCAGTAGTCTGCAGGGGTCCTATGGCTACACCTTC. It encodes CASSLQGSYGYTF.

The V gene is TRBV28, the J gene TRBJ1-4; D unclear. The CDR3 runs to 11 residues. Trimming took 6 bases from V and 6 from J, leaving 5 bases between them. Germline V gene data show CDR1 as MDHEN and CDR2 as SYDVKM. The CDR3 nucleotides are TGTGCCAGCAGGACATATGAAAAACTGTTTTTT. Its protein is CASRTYEKLFF.

Remarks on this clone: The sample contains more than one DNA sequence encoding this CDR3. This chain connects TRBV18 to TRBJ2-5; unclear D gene. V lost 1 base to trimming and J lost 1 base, with 4 bases between them. Germline-derived CDR1 and CDR2 are KGHSH and LQKENI. This CDR3 has 13 amino acids. The CDR3 DNA is TGTGCCAGCTCACCACGACTCCAAGAGACCCAGTACTTC. This codes for CASSPRLQETQYF.

V usage is TRBV6-5 and J usage is TRBJ1-5; 8 nucleotides match TRBD1. Trimming at V came to 6 bases and at J to 5 bases, leaving 6 bases not matched to a gene. The CDR3 runs 14 residues. Germline V gives CDR1 MNHEY, CDR2 SVGAGI. DNA for the CDR3: TGTGCCAGCAGAACGACAGGGGAATATCAGCCCCAGCATTTT. This gives the protein CASRTTGEYQPQHF.